Below, one TCR beta chain is given with its context. Its antigen has not been determined. Per-base qualities were not stored, and no clone one base away is much larger. These data are taken from a study of CXCR4 blockade with PD-1 therapy in pancreatic cancer (dated by TCRdb to between 2017 and 2020). About the full investigation: The study analyzed resected pancreatic ductal adenocarcinoma using both multiplex immunohistochemistry and TCRbeta immunosequencing, alongside ex vivo slice culture that tested PD-1 and CXCR4 blockade. Two geographically distinct regions were TCR-sequenced from each of roughly six tumors to assess intratumoral heterogeneity.

The investigation overall reported the following: Although tumors showed clonal expansion, with a mean productive clonality of approximately 0.15 compared with 0.05 to 0.055 in healthy blood, clonality was not correlated with survival. A strong correlation was found between the frequency of an amino acid clone and the number of distinct nucleotide rearrangements encoding that clone, which suggests convergent selection driven by common tumor antigens. Because only TCRbeta chains were sequenced, true antigen-specificity overlap among the convergent dominant clones remained unconfirmed, awaiting paired alpha-beta single-cell sequencing.

Using the immunoSEQ Assay at Adaptive Biotechnologies, the researchers immunosequenced TCRbeta CDR3 regions from the extracted DNA. On the study's bioinformatics: To measure the absolute abundance of each unique TCRbeta CDR3, the sequences were collapsed and filtered. Clonality was calculated as 1 minus Pielou's evenness, using only productive in-frame rearrangements. Regional overlap was measured by following the top 100 nucleotide rearrangements across paired samples, and the Morisita index was used to compare paired samples with unrelated samples. Convergence of nucleotide rearrangements onto identical amino acid sequences was assessed with the immunoSEQ Rearrangement Details tool. TCRdb retrieved this table from immuneACCESS and kept in-frame rearrangements only. Not all clones are present; in checked studies, unresolved V genes account for under half, and no reason is known for the remainder. For V, J and clone size, that table is used; D and trimming come from the DNA. This sample has some 4,500 clones in its table, and 57% of those were observed once. The ten largest clones add up to roughly an eighth of the sample.

Its CDR3 holds 14 amino acids, cysteine through phenylalanine. Left in the record is the CDR3 DNA by itself, 42 bases read in frame from the first base. The V and J ends are trimmed by 5 bases and 3 bases, leaving 13 bases between them. The germline V gene (reference sequence) yields LNHDA for CDR1 and SQIVND for CDR2. The archived tumor blocks were obtained from patients to whom no neoadjuvant therapy had been administered before resection. In the preserved-tissue arm, the study used about 33 surgical resection samples taken from some 22 pancreatic ductal adenocarcinoma patients who had not previously been treated. DNA for the resection arm was extracted from ten 5-micron curls of FFPE tumor cut next to the multiplex immunohistochemistry slide.

The sequence derives from a human donor with pancreatic ductal adenocarcinoma. The receptor chain draws on TRBV19 and TRBJ1-2, with the D gene uncertain. Sequences were obtained from tumor tissue. The nucleotide sequence reads as follows: TGTGCCAGTAGTCGCGACGGGGTCGACTATGGCTACACCTTC. This codes for CASSRDGVDYGYTF.